Following are 30 T cell receptor beta chains from one sample sequenced in a study of blood T cell repertoires in COVID-19. Clones were read by immunoSEQ multiplex PCR, and TCRdb kept only the in-frame ones, dropping some. This sample has approximately 280,000 clones, with over 75% found just once. Sequencing was done on a sample of peripheral blood. All receptors derive from a woman aged 30 to 39 with COVID-19, enrolled during active disease.

This clone was counted a single time. V gene TRBV6-5 combines with J gene TRBJ2-7; possible D gene TRBD2, 5 bases. This CDR3 is built from 15 residues. Germline lookup yields CDR1 MNHEY and CDR2 SVGAGI. V was pared by 2 bases and J by 2 bases, with 13 bases between. The CDR3 region has the DNA TGTGCCAGCAGTTACGAAGCGGAGGCCCCCTACGAGCAGTACTTC. It yields the protein CASSYEAEAPYEQYF.

The chain is built from TRBV2 and TRBJ2-3; 7 positions match TRBD2. The CDR3 has 12 amino acids. The V segment lost 6 bases and the J segment 5 bases; nucleotides outside the gene matches: 2. The V gene's germline CDR1 is SNHLY and CDR2 FYNNEI. DNA for the CDR3: TGTGCCAGCAGGTTAGCGGGAGATACGCAGTATTTT. Translation: CASRLAGDTQYF.

The chain links TRBV11-3 to TRBJ2-3; no firm D call. The CDR3 runs to 12 residues. The germline gives CDR1 SGHNT, CDR2 YENEEA. The V gene lost 6 bases and the J gene lost 5 bases, with 9 bases spanning the gap. CDR3 sequence: CASSPPGDTQYF. DNA for the CDR3: TGTGCCAGCAGTCCTCCGGGAGATACGCAGTATTTT.

J is TRBJ2-7 and V is TRBV2, with D unresolved. CDR3 length equals 12 residues. Looked up from germline, CDR1 is SNHLY and CDR2 is FYNNEI. V dropped 3 bases and J dropped 0 bases, with 3 bases sitting between them. CDR3 sequence: CASSDLSYEQYF. Here the CDR3 DNA reads TGTGCCAGCAGTGACCTCTCCTACGAGCAGTACTTC.

The J gene is TRBJ2-1, the V gene TRBV19; 11 nucleotides align to TRBD2. Germline CDR1 reads LNHDA; CDR2 reads SQIVND (reference sequence). V dropped 3 bases and J dropped 7; count of bases not matched to a gene: 11. CDR3 length: 17 residues. CDR3 protein: CASSIRGVVAGGNEQFF. In DNA form, the CDR3 reads TGTGCCAGTAGTATTCGGGGGGTGGTAGCGGGAGGGAATGAGCAGTTCTTC.

The rearrangement joins TRBV15 to TRBJ2-5; the match to TRBD2 covers 13 bases. The CDR3 has 18 residues. The germline gives CDR1 LNHNV, CDR2 YYDKDF (reference sequence). V lost 1 base and J lost 2; bases outside the gene matches: 7. CDR3 coding DNA: TGTGCCACCAGCAGAGTTGGACTAGCGGGAGAAGCTCAAGAGACCCAGTACTTC. Its translation is CATSRVGLAGEAQETQYF.

The gene calls are TRBV28 and TRBJ2-2; the D gene is possibly TRBD2 (7 bases). V was pared by 7 bases and J by 0 bases, with 18 bases between. Germline values: CDR1 MDHEN, CDR2 SYDVKM. This CDR3 region has 17 residues. CDR3 amino acids: CASIRGGNPANTGELFF. The DNA of the CDR3 is TGTGCCAGCATTAGGGGGGGAAACCCAGCGAACACCGGGGAGCTGTTTTTT.

On this clone: This same CDR3 is encoded by further DNA sequences in the sample. This rearrangement joins TRBV12-3 or TRBV12-4 to TRBJ1-5; possible D gene TRBD1, 5 bases. The CDR3 runs to 13 residues. Trimming stripped 7 bases from V and 6 bases from J, with 13 bases between. CDR3 protein: CASIQGGGQPQHF. The CDR3 bases are TGTGCCAGCATCCAGGGAGGTGGTCAGCCCCAGCATTTT.

The chain has TRBV28 and TRBJ1-5; a weak D match, TRBD1 (6 bases). Per the germline V gene, CDR1 is MDHEN and CDR2 is SYDVKM. The V gene lost 6 bases and the J gene lost 3 bases, with 9 bases spanning the gap. The CDR3 is 13 residues long. In nucleotides, the CDR3 is TGTGCCAGCAGACCAGGGGCCAATCAGCCCCAGCATTTT. Translation: CASRPGANQPQHF. The variable domain in full, with the rest retrieved from reference TRBV28 and TRBJ1-5, is DVKVTQSSRYLVKRTGEKVFLECVQDMDHENMFWYRQDPGLGLRLIYFSYDVKMKEKGDIPEGYSVSREKKERFSLILESASTNQTSMYLCASRPGANQPQHFGDGTRLSIL.

This chain links TRBV5-8 with TRBJ1-4; 7 nucleotides agree with TRBD1. With V trimmed by 4 bases and J by 3 bases, 3 bases remained unmatched. The CDR3 has 14 amino acids. CDR1 SGHTS and CDR2 YDEGEE come from the germline V gene. This CDR3 is CASSAGTANEKLFF. CDR3 bases: TGTGCCAGCAGCGCCGGGACAGCTAATGAAAAACTGTTTTTT. Looking up the rest from reference TRBV5-8 and TRBJ1-4 gives the full variable domain: EAGVTQSPTHLIKTRGQQATLRCSPISGHTSVYWYQQALGLGLQFLLWYDEGEERNRGNFPPRFSGRQFPNYSSELNVNALELEDSALYLCASSAGTANEKLFFGSGTQLSVL.

V usage is TRBV9 and J usage is TRBJ1-1; D gene uncertain. The CDR3 runs to 14 residues. CDR1 and CDR2 from the germline V gene are SGDLS and YYNGEE. The V gene lost 3 bases and the J gene lost 1 base, with 10 bases spanning the gap. Here the CDR3 DNA reads TGTGCCAGCAGCGGCGGATTTGGGAACACTGAAGCTTTCTTT. Its protein product is CASSGGFGNTEAFF.

The chain links TRBV5-1 to TRBJ2-5, with 12 nucleotides matching TRBD2. Losses at the gene ends were 3 bases for V and 5 bases for J; bases not matched to a gene: 8. The CDR3 is 16 amino acids. Germline CDR1 and CDR2: SGHRS and YFSETQ. CDR3 sequence (DNA): TGCGCCAGCAGCTATAGACTAGCGGGAGTTGGGGAGACCCAGTACTTC. Translating gives CASSYRLAGVGETQYF.

CDR3 residues: CASETDRGTEAFF. CDR3 nucleotides: TGTGCCAGCGAGACAGATAGGGGCACTGAAGCTTTCTTT. This chain joins TRBV2 and TRBJ1-1; D is perhaps TRBD1 (5 bases). Looked up from germline, CDR1 is SNHLY and CDR2 is FYNNEI. The V and J ends lost 8 bases and 4 bases respectively, with 14 bases between them. This CDR3 region has 13 residues.

This chain joins TRBV20-1 and TRBJ2-5; TRBD2 matches at 14 bases. V lost 3 bases to trimming and J lost 2 bases; unmatched junction nucleotides: 8. Germline CDR1 and CDR2: DFQATT and SNEGSKA (reference sequence). This CDR3 is built from 17 residues. CDR3: CSASRGLAGVWQETQYF. As DNA, the CDR3 is TGCAGTGCTAGTCGGGGACTAGCGGGAGTATGGCAAGAGACCCAGTACTTC.

This clone was observed a few times. This chain connects TRBV24-1 to TRBJ2-5, with 14 nucleotides matching TRBD2. The CDR3 extends over 17 amino acids. J was trimmed by 2 bases and V by 4 bases; bases with no gene match: 5. Germline lookup yields CDR1 KGHDR and CDR2 SFDVKD. In nucleotides, the CDR3 is TGTGCCACCAGTGACGGGACTAGCGGGAGATGGCAAGAGACCCAGTACTTC. It yields the protein CATSDGTSGRWQETQYF.

The rearrangement links TRBV2 to TRBJ2-1; 8 bases match TRBD2. The CDR3 runs 13 residues. CDR1 and CDR2 from the germline V gene are SNHLY and FYNNEI. V lost 6 bases and J lost 4; bases outside the gene matches: 2. CDR3 nucleotides: TGTGCCAGCAGGGGACTAGTATACAATGAGCAGTTCTTC. As protein: CASRGLVYNEQFF. Combining the CDR3 with reference TRBV2 and TRBJ2-1 gives the whole variable domain EPEVTQTPSHQVTQMGQEVILRCVPISNHLYFYWYRQILGQKVEFLVSFYNNEISEKSEIFDDQFSVERPDGSNFTLKIRSTKLEDSAMYFCASRGLVYNEQFFGPGTRLTVL.

This chain uses TRBV7-2 with TRBJ1-2; weak D call: TRBD1 (5 bases). V gave up 0 bases and J gave up 9 bases, with 20 bases separating them. The CDR3 is made up of 16 amino acids. The germline CDR1 and CDR2 sequences are SGHTA and FQGNSA. The CDR3 loop is CASSLAPTGGSSSYTF. In DNA, the CDR3 is TGTGCCAGCAGCTTAGCACCCACAGGTGGATCATCGAGCTACACCTTC.

Regarding this clone: Mismatch with germline at one junction end may stem from a read error. V gene TRBV28 combines with J gene TRBJ2-5, with 10 positions matching TRBD2. The V gene's germline CDR1 is MDHEN and CDR2 SYDVKM. CDR3 length: 13 amino acids. CDR3 DNA sequence: TGCGCTTCGGGACTAGCGATGAGAGGGACCCAGTACTTC. Translated, it gives CASGLAMRGTQYF.

The chain employs TRBV18 and TRBJ1-1; TRBD1 aligns across 7 bases. J gave up 5 bases and V 4 bases, and 10 bases lay outside the gene matches. CDR1 KGHSH and CDR2 LQKENI come from the germline V gene. The CDR3 has 15 amino acids. The CDR3, as DNA: TGTGCCAGCTCACTGAAGACAGGGTTTGATACTGAAGCTTTCTTT. Amino acids: CASSLKTGFDTEAFF.

The chain uses TRBV4-2 and TRBJ2-6, with 9 bases identical to TRBD1. The J segment lost 4 bases and the V segment lost 4 bases, leaving 8 bases of the junction unmatched. Germline V gives CDR1 LGHNA, CDR2 YNFKEQ. The CDR3 covers 17 residues. The CDR3 loop reads CASSRTGGARGANVLTF. The CDR3 bases are TGTGCCAGCAGCCGAACAGGGGGCGCGCGAGGGGCCAACGTCCTGACTTTC.

The chain couples TRBV9 to TRBJ2-7; 7 nucleotides agree with TRBD2. The junction had 14 bases not matched to a gene; V was cut back by 4 bases and J by 7 bases. From germline, CDR1 is SGDLS and CDR2 YYNGEE. CDR3 size: 15 residues. The CDR3 nucleotides read TGTGCCAGCAGCCCAGGGAGGGCAGGATGGGAGGAGCAGTACTTC. Translation: CASSPGRAGWEEQYF.

The genes are TRBV19 and TRBJ2-5; 7 bases agree with TRBD1. With 6 bases clipped from V and 4 bases from J, the junction kept 8 bases outside the gene matches. The CDR3 totals 14 residues. Germline CDR1 reads LNHDA; CDR2 reads SQIVND (reference sequence). The CDR3 region is CASRPQGLTETQYF. The CDR3 nucleotides are TGTGCCAGTAGGCCACAGGGGTTGACAGAGACCCAGTACTTC.

The V and J genes are TRBV19 and TRBJ2-7; TRBD1 agrees at 7 bases. The V and J ends lost 3 bases and 2 bases, in that order; junction bases with no gene match: 4. Per germline, CDR1 LNHDA and CDR2 SQIVND (reference sequence). The CDR3 length is 14 residues. The CDR3 bases are TGTGCCAGTAGTATTGGACAGGCCACCTACGAGCAGTACTTC. Its translation: CASSIGQATYEQYF.

The chain uses TRBV5-1 and TRBJ1-1; TRBD1 is a possible D gene (5 bases). V was trimmed by 0 bases and J by 8 bases, leaving 14 bases between them. This CDR3 has 14 residues. CDR1 SGHRS and CDR2 YFSETQ come from the germline V gene. The CDR3 loop reads CASSLDLAGREAFF. The DNA for the CDR3 is TGCGCCAGCAGCTTGGATTTGGCAGGGAGGGAAGCTTTCTTT.

The rearrangement uses TRBV9 and TRBJ2-1; D not resolved. Trimming pared 0 bases from V and 5 bases from J, leaving 9 bases between. The CDR3 sequence is 14 residues long. The V gene's germline CDR1 is SGDLS and CDR2 YYNGEE. DNA for the CDR3: TGTGCCAGCAGCGTAGCCCCCCCAGACAATGAGCAGTTCTTC. It yields the protein CASSVAPPDNEQFF. Together with reference TRBV9 and TRBJ2-1, the CDR3 gives the full variable domain: DSGVTQTPKHLITATGQRVTLRCSPRSGDLSVYWYQQSLDQGLQFLIQYYNGEERAKGNILERFSAQQFPDLHSELNLSSLELGDSALYFCASSVAPPDNEQFFGPGTRLTVL.

The CDR3 loop is CASNLAVNTGELFF. CDR3 nucleotides: TGTGCCAGCAACCTAGCGGTCAACACCGGGGAGCTGTTTTTT. The chain employs TRBV6-5 and TRBJ2-2; 7 bases are shared with TRBD2. In germline, CDR1 is MNHEY, CDR2 SVGAGI. There are 14 residues in the CDR3. Germline trimming cut 7 bases from V and 2 bases from J; bases unmatched to any gene: 4.

This chain links TRBV6-6 with TRBJ2-6; 8 bases match TRBD2. J was trimmed by 2 bases and V by 2 bases; bases with no gene match: 2. Germline-derived CDR1 and CDR2 are MNHNY and SVGAGI (reference sequence). CDR3 length: 16 residues. This CDR3 is CASSYPGGAGANVLTF. The CDR3 bases are TGTGCCAGCAGTTACCCCGGGGGGGCTGGGGCCAACGTCCTGACTTTC.

The chain employs TRBV6-6 and TRBJ2-7; possible D gene TRBD2, 5 bases. Germline CDR1 is MNHNY and CDR2 is SVGAGI (reference sequence). CDR3 length: 13 amino acids. Trimming took 3 bases from V and 6 from J, leaving 12 bases between them. CDR3 residues: CASSYKTGSEQYF. CDR3 nucleotides: TGTGCCAGCAGTTATAAGACGGGGAGCGAGCAGTACTTC.

This chain connects TRBV11-2 to TRBJ1-6; TRBD1 is a possible D gene (5 bases). The V gene lost 6 bases and the J gene lost 7 bases, with 19 bases spanning the gap. Per germline, CDR1 SGHAT and CDR2 FQNNGV. The CDR3 covers 16 residues. The CDR3: CASRALRGLSNSPLHF. The CDR3 nucleotides read TGTGCCAGCAGGGCCCTGCGGGGACTTTCCAATTCACCCCTCCACTTT.

The V call is TRBV5-1, the J call TRBJ2-6; a weak D match, TRBD2 (6 bases). The CDR3 runs to 16 residues. With 4 bases removed from V and 0 bases from J, the gap between germline ends came to 11 bases. Germline V lookup: CDR1 SGHRS, CDR2 YFSETQ. CDR3 region: CASSPGLISGANVLTF. The CDR3, as DNA: TGCGCCAGCAGCCCGGGACTCATCTCTGGGGCCAACGTCCTGACTTTC. The whole variable domain, remainder taken from reference TRBV5-1 and TRBJ2-6, is KAGVTQTPRYLIKTRGQQVTLSCSPISGHRSVSWYQQTPGQGLQFLFEYFSETQRNKGNFPGRFSGRQFSNSRSEMNVSTLELGDSALYLCASSPGLISGANVLTFGAGSRLTVL.